Listed here are 17 T cell receptor beta chains from one sample, sequenced in a study of blood T cell repertoires in COVID-19. Produced via immunoSEQ multiplex PCR; TCRdb's table is partial and in-frame only. The table includes 250,000 to 350,000 clones, roughly 89% detected once. Sample: peripheral blood. The receptors were gathered from a woman aged 30 to 39 with active or convalescent COVID-19.

The J gene is TRBJ2-7, the V gene TRBV5-4, with D possibly matching TRBD1 (5 bases). V lost 0 bases and J lost 7, with 5 bases in between. CDR3 length equals 11 residues. CDR1 SGHNT and CDR2 YYREEE come from the germline V gene (reference sequence). CDR3 in amino acids: CASSLAGEQYF. For the CDR3, the DNA is TGTGCCAGCAGCTTGGCAGGGGAGCAGTACTTC.

This clone was observed a single time. This chain joins TRBV11-2 and TRBJ1-1; TRBD1 matches at 8 bases. This CDR3 comprises 15 residues. Trimming took 4 bases from V and 1 from J; bases not matched to a gene: 5. Germline lookup yields CDR1 SGHAT and CDR2 FQNNGV. The CDR3 DNA follows: TGTGCCAGCAGCTCCCAGGGGGCCTCGAACACTGAAGCTTTCTTT. Its translation: CASSSQGASNTEAFF. The full variable domain, its missing parts supplied by reference TRBV11-2 and TRBJ1-1, is EAGVAQSPRYKIIEKRQSVAFWCNPISGHATLYWYQQILGQGPKLLIQFQNNGVVDDSQLPKDRFSAERLKGVDSTLKIQPAKLEDSAVYLCASSSQGASNTEAFFGQGTRLTVV.

This chain joins TRBV30 and TRBJ1-1; 7 bases fit TRBD1. V dropped 5 bases and J dropped 3; count of bases not matched to a gene: 9. Germline assignment: CDR1 GTSNPN and CDR2 SVGIG (reference sequence). The CDR3 spans 14 residues. The CDR3 bases are TGTGCCTGGGTCCCCCCAGGGGGAGACACTGAAGCTTTCTTT. Translating gives CAWVPPGGDTEAFF.

The rearrangement joins TRBV3-1 (or the pseudogene TRBV3-2) to TRBJ2-1; 7 bases line up with TRBD2. This CDR3 spans 16 amino acids. Trimming took 4 bases from V and 7 from J; bases not matched to a gene: 13. The germline V gene encodes CDR1 LGHDT and CDR2 YNNKEL (reference sequence). CDR3 in DNA: TGTGCCAGCAGCCGCCCTGTCGAGCGGGACGAAAATGAGCAGTTCTTC. Encoded protein: CASSRPVERDENEQFF.

This clone was observed a few times. V and J are TRBV6-1 and TRBJ1-2; D gene uncertain. V was clipped by 2 bases and J by 6 bases, with 7 bases between them. CDR1 and CDR2 (germline): MNHNS, SASEGT. The CDR3 is 12 residues long. The DNA for the CDR3 is TGTGCCAGCAGTGAAAGAGGAAATGGCTACACCTTC. This gives the protein CASSERGNGYTF.

The gene calls are TRBV27 and TRBJ1-2; D perhaps matches TRBD1 (6 bases). Germline loops: CDR1 MNHEY, CDR2 SMNVEV (reference sequence). This CDR3 spans 12 amino acids. Between the trimmed V and J ends, which lost 5 bases and 7 bases, there was a span of 11 bases. The CDR3, as DNA: TGTGCCAGCAGTACAGGGTCCAGTGGCTACACCTTC. Its translation is CASSTGSSGYTF.

The gene calls are TRBV7-6 and TRBJ2-6; 7 nucleotides align to TRBD1. In germline, CDR1 is SGHVS, CDR2 FNYEAQ. V lost 3 bases to trimming and J lost 0 bases; unmatched junction nucleotides: 8. CDR3 length: 18 residues. The CDR3 region has the DNA TGTGCCAGCAGCTTTCATACAGGGGTCAGCTCTGGGGCCAACGTCCTGACTTTC. Amino acids: CASSFHTGVSSGANVLTF.

J is TRBJ2-7 and V is TRBV5-1, with 10 bases that match TRBD1. The CDR3 is 16 amino acids. The trim removed 4 bases at V and 9 bases at J, leaving 16 bases unmatched. Germline V gives CDR1 SGHRS, CDR2 YFSETQ. The CDR3 region is CASSANTGTGESGQYF. The CDR3 DNA sequence: TGCGCCAGCAGCGCGAACACCGGGACAGGGGAAAGTGGGCAGTACTTC.

V is TRBV28 and J is TRBJ2-7; a weak D match, TRBD1 (6 bases). CDR3 length: 15 residues. CDR1 MDHEN and CDR2 SYDVKM come from the germline V gene. V was clipped by 7 bases and J by 0 bases, with 16 bases between them. CDR3 in DNA: TGTGCCAGCAAACAGGGCAATCAGATCTCCTACGAGCAGTACTTC. As protein: CASKQGNQISYEQYF.

The chain combines TRBV7-9 with TRBJ1-5, with 7 bases identical to TRBD1. The germline gives CDR1 SEHNR, CDR2 FQNEAQ (reference sequence). The CDR3 has 17 amino acids. V lost 4 bases to trimming and J lost 5 bases; unmatched junction nucleotides: 14. CDR3 amino acids: CASSSGGGQGTHQPQHF. The CDR3 DNA reads as TGTGCCAGCAGCTCAGGGGGTGGCCAGGGGACACATCAGCCCCAGCATTTT.

The V gene is TRBV2, the J gene TRBJ1-2; 8 nucleotides agree with TRBD1. Germline CDR1 and CDR2: SNHLY and FYNNEI. J gave up 8 bases and V 10 bases, and 18 bases lay outside the gene matches. This CDR3 region has 15 residues. CDR3 sequence: CATTPRTGPKEGYTF. As DNA, the CDR3 is TGTGCCACTACCCCGAGGACAGGGCCCAAAGAGGGCTACACCTTC.

V gene TRBV5-4 combines with J gene TRBJ1-2; 7 nucleotides agree with TRBD1. V shed 4 bases and J 7 bases; nucleotides not matched to a gene: 7. The CDR3 is 13 amino acids. Germline V lookup: CDR1 SGHNT, CDR2 YYREEE (reference sequence). This chain's CDR3 is CASSRGQEGGYTF. As DNA, the CDR3 is TGTGCCAGCAGCAGAGGACAGGAGGGTGGCTACACCTTC.

This chain uses TRBV4-1 with TRBJ2-1; the match to TRBD2 covers 9 bases. Germline V CDR1 and CDR2: MGHRA, YSYEKL. V shed 1 base, J shed 7 bases, and the junction held 8 bases outside the gene matches. The CDR3 consists of 16 residues. Here the CDR3 reads CASSQGDSGGLNEQFF. CDR3 sequence (DNA): TGCGCCAGCAGCCAAGGGGATAGCGGGGGCCTGAATGAGCAGTTCTTC.

The rearrangement uses TRBV5-1 and TRBJ1-2, with 8 bases aligning to TRBD1. Unmatched junction bases numbered 6, after V lost 3 bases and J lost 5 bases. This CDR3 is built from 14 residues. Germline-derived CDR1 and CDR2 are SGHRS and YFSETQ. Here the CDR3 reads CASSWSGGEYGYTF. The CDR3 nucleotides read TGCGCCAGCAGCTGGTCAGGGGGCGAATATGGCTACACCTTC.

This clone was counted once. The chain combines TRBV9 with TRBJ2-3, with D possibly being TRBD2 (6 bases). Between the trimmed V and J ends, which lost 3 bases and 1 base, there was a span of 18 bases. Germline loops: CDR1 SGDLS, CDR2 YYNGEE. This CDR3 comprises 17 residues. CDR3 bases: TGTGCCAGCAGCGAGACCCCCCGGGGGAAGGGCACAGATACGCAGTATTTT. Its protein product is CASSETPRGKGTDTQYF.

The chain combines TRBV11-2 with TRBJ1-3; a weak D match, TRBD1 (5 bases). The V gene's germline CDR1 is SGHAT and CDR2 FQNNGV. Trimming left V 4 bases short and J 0 bases short, with 19 bases between. This CDR3 is 18 amino acids long. Here the CDR3 DNA reads TGTGCCAGCAGCTCCAGTGCGGGACGGGAAAGCTCTGGAAACACCATATATTTT. Translating gives CASSSSAGRESSGNTIYF.

J is TRBJ1-1 and V is TRBV27, with 7 nucleotides matching TRBD1. V trimming: 5 bases; J trimming: 7 bases; junction bases outside the gene matches: 10. Germline CDR1 reads MNHEY; CDR2 reads SMNVEV (reference sequence). CDR3 length equals 14 residues. The CDR3 protein is CASSPQGDQREAFF. DNA for the CDR3: TGTGCCAGCAGTCCCCAGGGGGACCAACGTGAAGCTTTCTTT.